Listed below are T cell receptor beta chains from one sample, sequenced in a study of CD8 T cells in Susac syndrome. TCRdb recomputed calls from the immunoSEQ multiplex PCR reads with MiXCR, one row per CDR3 protein. The sample shows fewer than 150,000 distinct CDR3 sequences, about 96% of them seen only once. The sample was CD4+ T cells from PBMCs. The receptors originated from a human donor in good health. Both conserved end residues are part of each CDR3. D genes are given only for firm matches. Expanded clones are given a class, and other clones once, few, many or no size at all.

v_call: TRBV9
j_call: TRBJ1-1
clone_size: -
d_call: TRBD1
cdr3_nt: TGTGCCAGCAGCGTTACGACAGGGAGAATGGCTGAAGCTTTCTTT
cdr3_aa: CASSVTTGRMAEAFF

v_call: TRBV7-2
j_call: TRBJ1-5
clone_size: -
d_call: TRBD1
cdr3_nt: TGTGCCAGCAGCCCTAATGGACAGGGGATAAATCAGCCCCAGCATTTT
cdr3_aa: CASSPNGQGINQPQHF

v_call: TRBV7-2
j_call: TRBJ2-7
clone_size: -
d_call: -
cdr3_nt: TGTGCCAGCAGCTTCCCCCCGGGGGAGCAGTACTTC
cdr3_aa: CASSFPPGEQYF

v_call: TRBV5-6
j_call: TRBJ1-5
clone_size: -
d_call: -
cdr3_nt: TGTGCCAGCAGCTTTATTGACTCGGGAAATCAGCCCCAGCATTTT
cdr3_aa: CASSFIDSGNQPQHF

v_call: TRBV2
j_call: TRBJ1-1
clone_size: -
d_call: TRBD1
cdr3_nt: TGTGCCAGCATGGCTGGACAGGGGAACACTGAAGCTTTCTTT
cdr3_aa: CASMAGQGNTEAFF

v_call: TRBV5-8
j_call: TRBJ2-3
clone_size: -
d_call: -
cdr3_nt: TGTGCCAGCGGCCTGACGCGGCGGACAGATACGCAGTATTTT
cdr3_aa: CASGLTRRTDTQYF

v_call: TRBV6-5
j_call: TRBJ1-1
clone_size: -
d_call: -
cdr3_nt: TGTGCCAGCACGAGGGGGGCTGAAGCTTTCTTT
cdr3_aa: CASTRGAEAFF

v_call: TRBV29-1
j_call: TRBJ1-1
clone_size: -
d_call: -
cdr3_nt: TGCAGCGTCCGACGGAACATGAACACTGAAGCTTTCTTT
cdr3_aa: CSVRRNMNTEAFF

v_call: TRBV5-1
j_call: TRBJ2-3
clone_size: once
d_call: -
cdr3_nt: TGCGCCAGCAGCCTGGTGGTATCTAGCACAGATACGCAGTATTTT
cdr3_aa: CASSLVVSSTDTQYF

v_call: TRBV28
j_call: TRBJ1-1
clone_size: -
d_call: -
cdr3_nt: TGTGCCAGCAGCTATAGTTGGACTGAAGCTTTCTTT
cdr3_aa: CASSYSWTEAFF

v_call: TRBV2
j_call: TRBJ2-7
clone_size: -
d_call: -
cdr3_nt: TGTGCCAGCAGTGGACTAGAGGGCTACGAGCAGTACTTC
cdr3_aa: CASSGLEGYEQYF

v_call: TRBV2
j_call: TRBJ2-5
clone_size: -
d_call: -
cdr3_nt: TGTGCCAGCACCCTAAGGCCCAGGGGAGAGACCCAGTACTTC
cdr3_aa: CASTLRPRGETQYF